The 28 T cell receptor beta chains given below trace back to one sample, sequenced in a study of T cells in tumors after PD-1 blockade. Produced via immunoSEQ multiplex PCR; TCRdb's table is partial and in-frame only. The profile covers 40,000 to 55,000 clones, with roughly 73% appearing a single time and about a sixth taken by the ten largest. The sequencing here drew on PBMCs, taken before anti-PD-1 treatment. These receptors were taken from a human donor with basal cell carcinoma.

The CDR3 coding sequence is TGTGCCAGCAGTCGGTCCGGGGCCCTTCGGGTCGAGCAGTTCTTC. This gives the protein CASSRSGALRVEQFF. The gene calls are TRBV28 and TRBJ2-1; either TRBD1 or TRBD2 may supply D (5 bases each). The germline CDR1 and CDR2 sequences are MDHEN and SYDVKM. The CDR3 loop spans 15 amino acids. With 5 bases removed from V and 10 bases from J, the gap between germline ends came to 21 bases.

The sample holds a few counts of this clone. The genes are TRBV5-4 and TRBJ2-2; possible D gene TRBD1, 6 bases. The germline V gene has CDR1 SGHNT and CDR2 YYREEE (reference sequence). With 4 bases removed from V and 7 bases from J, the gap between germline ends came to 14 bases. The CDR3 loop spans 14 amino acids. CDR3 loop: CASSITGMGGELFF. CDR3 DNA: TGTGCCAGCAGCATAACAGGGATGGGCGGGGAGCTGTTTTTT.

This chain connects TRBV10-2 to TRBJ1-1; D gene ambiguous. This CDR3 comprises 13 residues. Germline CDR1 reads WSHSY; CDR2 reads SAAADI. V shed 5 bases and J shed 0 bases, with 7 bases lying between them. The CDR3 DNA follows: TGCGCCAGCAGTTCGAGCATGAACACTGAAGCTTTCTTT. It specifies CASSSSMNTEAFF.

V and J are TRBV7-8 and TRBJ1-1, with 8 bases lining up with TRBD1. The CDR3 covers 15 residues. Trimming cost V 1 base and J 3 bases; bases outside gene matches: 4. CDR1 SGHVS and CDR2 FQNEAQ come from the germline V gene. The CDR3 here is CASSLVVQGDTEAFF. The CDR3 DNA sequence: TGTGCCAGCAGCTTAGTGGTACAGGGGGACACTGAAGCTTTCTTT. Full variable domain (remainder filled in from reference TRBV7-8 and TRBJ1-1): GAGVSQSPRYKVAKRGQDVALRCDPISGHVSLFWYQQALGQGPEFLTYFQNEAQLDKSGLPSDRFFAERPEGSVSTLKIQRTQQEDSAVYLCASSLVVQGDTEAFFGQGTRLTVV.

The rearrangement links TRBV6-1 to TRBJ2-5; 9 nucleotides match TRBD2. Germline CDR1 and CDR2: MNHNS and SASEGT. With 1 base clipped from V and 3 bases from J, the junction kept 12 bases outside the gene matches. The CDR3 sequence is 18 residues long. CDR3 bases: TGTGCCAGCAGTGAAGGCTTAGCGGGGGTTGGTTGGGAAGAGACCCAGTACTTC. It translates to CASSEGLAGVGWEETQYF.

The V call is TRBV7-9, the J call TRBJ1-1, with 7 bases aligning to TRBD1. Germline assignment: CDR1 SEHNR and CDR2 FQNEAQ (reference sequence). This CDR3 region has 13 residues. The V segment lost 7 bases and the J segment 5 bases; nucleotides outside the gene matches: 7. The CDR3 spells CASMGQGGTEAFF. Written as DNA, the CDR3 is TGTGCCAGCATGGGGCAGGGGGGGACTGAAGCTTTCTTT.

The chain employs TRBV15 and TRBJ2-7; the match to TRBD1 covers 9 bases. The CDR3 is 17 residues long. Looked up from germline, CDR1 is LNHNV and CDR2 is YYDKDF (reference sequence). Trimming removed 0 bases from V and 2 bases from J; junction bases left unmatched: 8. The CDR3 reads CATSRDLQGAGAYEQYF. Written as DNA, the CDR3 is TGTGCCACCAGCAGAGACTTACAGGGGGCAGGAGCCTACGAGCAGTACTTC. Using reference TRBV15 and TRBJ2-7 for the parts outside the CDR3, the full variable domain is DAMVIQNPRYQVTQFGKPVTLSCSQTLNHNVMYWYQQKSSQAPKLLFHYYDKDFNNEADTPDNFQSRRPNTSFCFLDIRSPGLGDTAMYLCATSRDLQGAGAYEQYFGPGTRLTVT.

The chain uses TRBV7-8 and TRBJ2-3, with D perhaps matching TRBD2 (6 bases). V lost 6 bases and J 3 bases, leaving 19 bases between the germline ends. The germline V gene has CDR1 SGHVS and CDR2 FQNEAQ. The CDR3 totals 16 residues. The CDR3 DNA reads as TGTGCCAGCAGTTCCACCGGGACTTTAGGGACAGATACGCAGTATTTT. Translated, it gives CASSSTGTLGTDTQYF. The whole variable domain, filled in from reference TRBV7-8 and TRBJ2-3, reads GAGVSQSPRYKVAKRGQDVALRCDPISGHVSLFWYQQALGQGPEFLTYFQNEAQLDKSGLPSDRFFAERPEGSVSTLKIQRTQQEDSAVYLCASSSTGTLGTDTQYFGPGTRLTVL.

The sample holds many counts of this clone. The V call is TRBV24-1, the J call TRBJ2-2, with TRBD1 identical over 8 bases. The CDR3 contains 14 residues. Germline V gene sequence: CDR1 KGHDR, CDR2 SFDVKD. V was clipped by 9 bases and J by 4 bases; unmatched bases: 6. The CDR3 coding sequence is TGTGCCACCTCCGGACAGGGTGGCACCGGGGAGCTGTTTTTT. Its translation is CATSGQGGTGELFF.

The chain is built from TRBV6-5 and TRBJ2-7; no clear D gene. Trimming took 8 bases from V and 0 from J, leaving 14 bases between them. Germline V gives CDR1 MNHEY, CDR2 SVGAGI. The CDR3 runs to 14 residues. CDR3 DNA: TGTGCCAGCGAGCCAGTTGATACCTCCTACGAGCAGTACTTC. Protein product: CASEPVDTSYEQYF.

In the case of this clone: This sample also contains other DNA sequences that code for the same CDR3. The chain combines TRBV28 with TRBJ2-7; D uncertain. The CDR3 extends over 13 amino acids. Germline loops: CDR1 MDHEN, CDR2 SYDVKM. Trimming stripped 2 bases from V and 3 bases from J, with 8 bases between. The CDR3 is CASSLIRSYEQYF. Written as DNA, the CDR3 is TGTGCCAGCAGTTTAATCAGAAGCTACGAGCAGTACTTC.

The rearrangement uses TRBV5-1 and TRBJ1-1; D possibly corresponds to TRBD1 (5 bases). The CDR3 covers 15 residues. Germline loops: CDR1 SGHRS, CDR2 YFSETQ. The V gene lost 1 base and the J gene lost 5 bases, with 15 bases spanning the gap. The CDR3 sequence is CASSLITSGGTEAFF. The CDR3 bases are TGCGCCAGCAGCTTGATAACGTCCGGGGGAACTGAAGCTTTCTTT.

The rearrangement joins TRBV4-2 to TRBJ2-2, with D possibly TRBD1 on 6 matching bases. Germline CDR1 and CDR2: LGHNA and YNFKEQ. Trimming cost V 1 base and J 2 bases, with 17 bases left between them. The CDR3 length is 18 residues. The DNA of the CDR3 is TGTGCCAGCAGCCAAGGCTCCCCGCAGGGGCTTAACACCGGGGAGCTGTTTTTT. Encoded protein: CASSQGSPQGLNTGELFF.

This chain uses TRBV2 with TRBJ1-6; D call uncertain. V was pared by 4 bases and J by 4 bases, with 8 bases between. CDR1 SNHLY and CDR2 FYNNEI come from the germline V gene. This CDR3 is 14 amino acids long. The CDR3 loop is CASSGGYYNSPLHF. The CDR3 bases are TGTGCCAGCAGTGGTGGATATTATAATTCACCCCTCCACTTT.

The chain has TRBV12-3 or TRBV12-4 and TRBJ2-3; no definite D call. Trimming pared 7 bases from V and 7 bases from J, leaving 15 bases between. This CDR3 spans 13 amino acids. CDR3 sequence reads: CASTLTDTYTQYF. The CDR3 region has the DNA TGTGCCAGCACCTTGACTGACACTTATACGCAGTATTTT.

This chain joins TRBV3-1 (or the pseudogene TRBV3-2) and TRBJ2-3, with 9 positions matching TRBD2. The germline V gene has CDR1 LGHDT and CDR2 YNNKEL (reference sequence). This CDR3 is built from 16 residues. The V gene end was trimmed by 5 bases and the J gene end by 3 bases; junction bases not matched to a gene: 9. The CDR3 protein is CASSSLRSGGTDTQYF. The CDR3 DNA reads TGTGCCAGCAGCTCCCTAAGGAGCGGGGGGACAGATACGCAGTATTTT.

This chain connects TRBV5-1 to TRBJ2-3, with TRBD2 as a possible D gene (5 bases). The CDR3 loop spans 15 amino acids. From germline, CDR1 is SGHRS and CDR2 YFSETQ. V lost 6 bases to trimming and J lost 5 bases, with 19 bases between them. CDR3 protein: CASISGPLGRDTQYF. The CDR3, as DNA: TGCGCCAGCATTTCCGGGCCCTTAGGGAGAGATACGCAGTATTTT.

The J gene is TRBJ2-3, the V gene TRBV9, with D tentatively TRBD2 (5 bases). Looked up from germline, CDR1 is SGDLS and CDR2 is YYNGEE. There are 20 residues in the CDR3. V dropped 2 bases and J dropped 0 bases, with 25 bases sitting between them. The CDR3 bases are TGTGCCAGCAGCGTGCCCCAGCCGGGATCACTAATCCGAAGCACAGATACGCAGTATTTT. Protein product: CASSVPQPGSLIRSTDTQYF.

This clone was observed a few times. Different DNA sequences within this sample yield the same CDR3. The chain has TRBV28 and TRBJ1-1; TRBD1 is a possible D gene (6 bases). V was clipped by 3 bases and J by 6 bases, with 11 bases between them. The CDR3 sequence is 13 residues long. CDR1 and CDR2 (germline): MDHEN, SYDVKM. The CDR3 DNA follows: TGTGCCAGCAGTTTCCCGGGGGGGCCTGAAGCTTTCTTT. Encoded protein: CASSFPGGPEAFF.

The rearrangement links TRBV6-5 to TRBJ1-4; D is unresolved. Germline CDR1 reads MNHEY; CDR2 reads SVGAGI. CDR3 length: 12 residues. V was clipped by 6 bases and J by 8 bases, with 10 bases between them. CDR3 DNA sequence: TGTGCCAGCAGCCTGTCTGGGGAAAAACTGTTTTTT. This codes for CASSLSGEKLFF.

This chain links TRBV3-1 (or the pseudogene TRBV3-2) with TRBJ2-5, with 9 bases lining up with TRBD1. The CDR3 runs 16 residues. In germline, CDR1 is LGHDT, CDR2 YNNKEL (reference sequence). Unmatched junction bases numbered 6, after V lost 2 bases and J lost 2 bases. The CDR3 reads CASSQSPTGGQETQYF. Here the CDR3 DNA reads TGTGCCAGCAGCCAATCCCCGACAGGGGGTCAAGAGACCCAGTACTTC.

The rearrangement links TRBV27 to TRBJ1-5; D perhaps matches TRBD1 (5 bases). This CDR3 is built from 16 residues. Per the germline V gene, CDR1 is MNHEY and CDR2 is SMNVEV (reference sequence). The V end was cut by 5 bases, the J end by 3 bases, with 17 bases between. The CDR3 here is CASSRDPQSVNQPQHF. The DNA of the CDR3 is TGTGCCAGCAGTCGGGACCCCCAGAGCGTCAATCAGCCCCAGCATTTT.

This clone was detected only a few times. The chain carries TRBV6-5 and TRBJ1-2, with D perhaps matching TRBD1 (6 bases). CDR3 length: 15 residues. Germline V gene data show CDR1 as MNHEY and CDR2 as SVGAGI. V was shortened by 6 bases and J by 4 bases, with 18 bases between the two germline ends. CDR3 DNA: TGTGCCAGCAGCCCCGGACAGTTTATGCTCTATGGCTACACCTTC. Its protein product is CASSPGQFMLYGYTF.

This clone was detected only once. The V and J genes are TRBV24-1 and TRBJ2-7; 8 bases align to TRBD1. The CDR3 has 17 residues. J gave up 2 bases and V 1 base, and 9 bases lay outside the gene matches. Germline CDR1 reads KGHDR; CDR2 reads SFDVKD. CDR3 nucleotide sequence: TGTGCCACCAGTGATTTCGCCGGGGACAGGTCCCCCTACGAGCAGTACTTC. Its protein product is CATSDFAGDRSPYEQYF.

The genes are TRBV28 and TRBJ1-3; D possibly corresponds to TRBD1 (6 bases). Trimming shortened V by 5 bases and J by 6 bases, and 17 bases separated the two germline ends. The CDR3 is made up of 15 amino acids. Per germline, CDR1 MDHEN and CDR2 SYDVKM. The CDR3 sequence is CASSLGRGTLNTIYF. The CDR3 bases are TGTGCCAGCAGTCTTGGGAGGGGGACACTAAACACCATATATTTT.

A single count supports this clone. V gene TRBV9 combines with J gene TRBJ1-2; D might be TRBD1 (5 bases). Trimming left V 3 bases short and J 5 bases short, with 14 bases between. CDR1 and CDR2 (germline): SGDLS, YYNGEE. The CDR3 has 14 amino acids. The CDR3 bases are TGTGCCAGCAGCGACAACCTAGGGGCTTATGGCTACACCTTC. Translated, it gives CASSDNLGAYGYTF.

V gene TRBV7-2 combines with J gene TRBJ1-5; D remains unclear. CDR3 length: 15 residues. In germline, CDR1 is SGHTA, CDR2 FQGNSA. Trimming stripped 0 bases from V and 0 bases from J, with 6 bases between. The CDR3 loop reads CASSLAVNSNQPQHF. The CDR3 DNA reads TGTGCCAGCAGCTTAGCTGTTAATAGCAATCAGCCCCAGCATTTT.

The sample holds a few counts of this clone. V gene TRBV19 combines with J gene TRBJ2-1, with D maybe TRBD2 (6 bases). The CDR3 is 15 residues long. The V gene's germline CDR1 is LNHDA and CDR2 SQIVND (reference sequence). The V and J ends lost 5 bases and 3 bases respectively, with 14 bases between them. The DNA for the CDR3 is TGTGCCAGTAGTCAAGATAGCGGAAACTACAATGAGCAGTTCTTC. It is translated as CASSQDSGNYNEQFF.